The text below deals with one TCR beta chain. The record originates from a study of cytomegalovirus exposure and HLA in healthy donors. PCR amplification relied on 60 Vbeta primers (plus 13 Jbeta primers). Using immunoSEQ multiplex PCR, the repertoire was profiled, and TCRdb retains in-frame clones only, with some absent. The data contain 120,000 to 150,000 clones, about 77% of them singletons. Trimming shortened V by 6 bases and J by 2 bases, and 14 bases separated the two germline ends. The length of the CDR3 is 14 residues. Looked up from germline, CDR1 is SGHRS and CDR2 is YFSETQ. The chain employs TRBV5-1 and TRBJ1-2, with D unclear. This sequence was found in a female donor in good health and CMV-seronegative. The sample was PBMCs. The CDR3 nucleotides read TGCGCCAGCACTCCCAGTGGGGAGAACTATGGCTACACCTTC. Its protein product is CASTPSGENYGYTF.